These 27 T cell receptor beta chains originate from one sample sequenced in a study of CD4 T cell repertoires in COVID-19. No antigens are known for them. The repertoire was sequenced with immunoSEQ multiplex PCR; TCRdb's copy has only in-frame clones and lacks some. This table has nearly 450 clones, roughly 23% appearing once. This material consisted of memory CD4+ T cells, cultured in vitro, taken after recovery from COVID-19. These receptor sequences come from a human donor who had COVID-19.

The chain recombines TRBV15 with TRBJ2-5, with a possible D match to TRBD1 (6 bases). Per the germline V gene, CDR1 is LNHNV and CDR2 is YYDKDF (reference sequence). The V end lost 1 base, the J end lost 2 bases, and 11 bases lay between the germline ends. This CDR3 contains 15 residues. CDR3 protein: CATSRADRNQETQYF. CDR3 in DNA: TGTGCCACCAGCAGAGCCGACAGGAATCAAGAGACCCAGTACTTC.

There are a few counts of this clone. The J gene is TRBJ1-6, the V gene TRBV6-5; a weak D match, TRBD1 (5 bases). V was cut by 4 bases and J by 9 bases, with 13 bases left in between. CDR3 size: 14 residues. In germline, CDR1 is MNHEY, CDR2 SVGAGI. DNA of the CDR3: TGTGCCAGCAGTTCGGGCAGGGTTGGTTCACCCCTCCACTTT. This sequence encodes CASSSGRVGSPLHF.

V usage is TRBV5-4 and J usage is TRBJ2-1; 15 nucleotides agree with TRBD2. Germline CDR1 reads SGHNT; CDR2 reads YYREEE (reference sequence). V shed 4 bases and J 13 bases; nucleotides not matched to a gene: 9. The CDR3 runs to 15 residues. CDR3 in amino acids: CASSHGTSGRRVQFF. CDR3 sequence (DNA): TGTGCCAGCAGCCATGGGACTAGCGGGAGGCGAGTTCAGTTCTTC. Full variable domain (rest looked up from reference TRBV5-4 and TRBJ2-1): ETGVTQSPTHLIKTRGQQVTLRCSSQSGHNTVSWYQQALGQGPQFIFQYYREEENGRGNFPPRFSGLQFPNYSSELNVNALELDDSALYLCASSHGTSGRRVQFFGPGTRLTVL.

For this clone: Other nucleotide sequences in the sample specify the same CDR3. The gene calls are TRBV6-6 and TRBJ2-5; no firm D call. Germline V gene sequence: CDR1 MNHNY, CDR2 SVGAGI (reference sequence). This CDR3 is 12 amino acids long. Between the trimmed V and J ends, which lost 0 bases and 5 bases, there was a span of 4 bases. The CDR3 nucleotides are TGTGCCAGCAGTTACTCCCGGGAGACCCAGTACTTC. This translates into CASSYSRETQYF.

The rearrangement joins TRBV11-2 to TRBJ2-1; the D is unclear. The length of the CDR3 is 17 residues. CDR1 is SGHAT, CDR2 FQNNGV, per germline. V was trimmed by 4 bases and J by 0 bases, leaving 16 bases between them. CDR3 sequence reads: CASSSLPAVSSYNEQFF. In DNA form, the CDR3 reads TGTGCCAGCAGCTCCCTCCCCGCTGTAAGCTCCTACAATGAGCAGTTCTTC. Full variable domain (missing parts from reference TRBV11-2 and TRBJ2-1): EAGVAQSPRYKIIEKRQSVAFWCNPISGHATLYWYQQILGQGPKLLIQFQNNGVVDDSQLPKDRFSAERLKGVDSTLKIQPAKLEDSAVYLCASSSLPAVSSYNEQFFGPGTRLTVL.

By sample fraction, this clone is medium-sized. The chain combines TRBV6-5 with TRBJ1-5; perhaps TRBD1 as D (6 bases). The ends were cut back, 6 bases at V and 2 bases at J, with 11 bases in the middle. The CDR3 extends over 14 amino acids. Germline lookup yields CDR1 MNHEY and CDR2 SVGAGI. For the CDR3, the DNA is TGTGCCAGCAGCCGTTACAGGGGCAATCAGCCCCAGCATTTT. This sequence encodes CASSRYRGNQPQHF.

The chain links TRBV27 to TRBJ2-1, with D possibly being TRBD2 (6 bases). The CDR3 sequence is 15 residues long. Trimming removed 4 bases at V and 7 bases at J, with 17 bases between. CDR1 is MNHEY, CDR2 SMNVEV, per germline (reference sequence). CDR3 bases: TGTGCCAGCAGTTATAGGAGGGCCATTAAGAATGAGCAGTTCTTC. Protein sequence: CASSYRRAIKNEQFF.

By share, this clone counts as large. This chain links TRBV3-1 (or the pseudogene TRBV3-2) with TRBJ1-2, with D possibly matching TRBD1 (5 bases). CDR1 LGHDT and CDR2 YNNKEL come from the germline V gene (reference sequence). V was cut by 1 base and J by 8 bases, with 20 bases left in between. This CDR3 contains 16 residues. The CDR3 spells CASSQGGPGRFSGYTF. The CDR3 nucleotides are TGTGCCAGCAGCCAAGGGGGCCCGGGACGGTTTTCCGGCTACACCTTC.

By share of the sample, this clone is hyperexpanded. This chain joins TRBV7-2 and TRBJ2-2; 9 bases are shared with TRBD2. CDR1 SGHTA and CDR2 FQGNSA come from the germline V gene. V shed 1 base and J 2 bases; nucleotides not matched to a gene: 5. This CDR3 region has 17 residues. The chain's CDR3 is CASSLEGLASNTGELFF. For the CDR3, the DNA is TGTGCCAGCAGCTTAGAGGGACTAGCCTCAAACACCGGGGAGCTGTTTTTT.

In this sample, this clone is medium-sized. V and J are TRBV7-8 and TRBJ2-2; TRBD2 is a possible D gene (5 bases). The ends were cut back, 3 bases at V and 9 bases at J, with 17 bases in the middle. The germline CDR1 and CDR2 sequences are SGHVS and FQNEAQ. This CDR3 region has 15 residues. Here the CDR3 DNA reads TGTGCCAGCAGCTTCTCGACTACTCAAGTCCGGGAGCTGTTTTTT. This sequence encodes CASSFSTTQVRELFF.

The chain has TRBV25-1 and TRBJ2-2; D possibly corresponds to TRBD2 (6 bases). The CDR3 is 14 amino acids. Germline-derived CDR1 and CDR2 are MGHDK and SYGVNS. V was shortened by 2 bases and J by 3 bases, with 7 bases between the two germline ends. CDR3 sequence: CASSEGGYTGELFF. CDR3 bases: TGTGCCAGCAGTGAAGGGGGGTACACCGGGGAGCTGTTTTTT.

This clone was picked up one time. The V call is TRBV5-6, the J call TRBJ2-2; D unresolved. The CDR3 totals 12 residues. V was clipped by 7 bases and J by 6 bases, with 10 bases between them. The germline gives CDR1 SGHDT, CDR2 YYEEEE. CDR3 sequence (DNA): TGTGCCAGCCTGCCTCGTTCCGGGGAGCTGTTTTTT. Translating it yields CASLPRSGELFF.

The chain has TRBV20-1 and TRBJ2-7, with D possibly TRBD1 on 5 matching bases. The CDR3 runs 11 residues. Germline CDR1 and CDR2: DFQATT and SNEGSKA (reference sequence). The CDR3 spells CSVGTGYEQYF. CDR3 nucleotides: TGCAGCGTTGGCACAGGCTACGAGCAGTACTTC.

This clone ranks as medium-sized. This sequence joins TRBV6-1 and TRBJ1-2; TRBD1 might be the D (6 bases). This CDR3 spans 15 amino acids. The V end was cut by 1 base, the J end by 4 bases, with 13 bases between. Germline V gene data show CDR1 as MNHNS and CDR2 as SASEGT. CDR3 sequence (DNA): TGTGCCAGCAGTGAAGACCACAGGGTATTCTATGGCTACACCTTC. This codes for CASSEDHRVFYGYTF.

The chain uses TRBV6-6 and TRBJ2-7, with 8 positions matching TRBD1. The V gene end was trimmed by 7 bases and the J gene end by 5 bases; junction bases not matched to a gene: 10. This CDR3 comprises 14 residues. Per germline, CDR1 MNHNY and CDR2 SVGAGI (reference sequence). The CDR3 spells CASNRASTGDEQYF. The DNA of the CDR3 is TGTGCCAGCAATAGAGCATCGACAGGGGACGAGCAGTACTTC.

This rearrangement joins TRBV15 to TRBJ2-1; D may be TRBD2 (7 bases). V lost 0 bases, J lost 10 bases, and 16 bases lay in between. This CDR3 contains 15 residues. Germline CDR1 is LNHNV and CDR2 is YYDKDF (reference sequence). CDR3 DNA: TGTGCCACCAGCAGAGAGCGGGGCGGGGGCTGGGAGCAGTTCTTC. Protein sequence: CATSRERGGGWEQFF.

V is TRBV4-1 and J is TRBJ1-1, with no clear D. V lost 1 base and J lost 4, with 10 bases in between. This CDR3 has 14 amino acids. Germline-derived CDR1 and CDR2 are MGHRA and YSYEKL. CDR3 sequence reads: CASSQAAIGTEAFF. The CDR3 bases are TGCGCCAGCAGCCAAGCAGCGATTGGCACTGAAGCTTTCTTT.

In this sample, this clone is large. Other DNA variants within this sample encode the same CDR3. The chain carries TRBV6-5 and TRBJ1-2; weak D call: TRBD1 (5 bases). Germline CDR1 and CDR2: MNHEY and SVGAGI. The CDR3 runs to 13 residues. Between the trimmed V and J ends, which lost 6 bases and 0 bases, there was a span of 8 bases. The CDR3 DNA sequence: TGTGCCAGCAGCCGGGGCGCTAACTATGGCTACACCTTC. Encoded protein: CASSRGANYGYTF.

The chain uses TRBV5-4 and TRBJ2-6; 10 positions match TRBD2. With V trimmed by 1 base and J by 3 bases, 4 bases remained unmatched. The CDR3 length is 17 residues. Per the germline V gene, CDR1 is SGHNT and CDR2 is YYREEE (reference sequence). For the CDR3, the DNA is TGTGCCAGCAGCTTGTCGCTAGCGGGAGTTGGGGCCAACGTCCTGACTTTC. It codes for CASSLSLAGVGANVLTF. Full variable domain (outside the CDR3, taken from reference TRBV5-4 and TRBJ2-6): ETGVTQSPTHLIKTRGQQVTLRCSSQSGHNTVSWYQQALGQGPQFIFQYYREEENGRGNFPPRFSGLQFPNYSSELNVNALELDDSALYLCASSLSLAGVGANVLTFGAGSRLTVL.

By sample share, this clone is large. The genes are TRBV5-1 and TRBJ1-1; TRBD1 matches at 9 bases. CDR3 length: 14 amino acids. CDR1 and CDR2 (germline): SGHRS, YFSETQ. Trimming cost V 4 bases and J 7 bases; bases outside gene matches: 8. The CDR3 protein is CASSKTGGKGEAFF. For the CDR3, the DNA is TGCGCCAGCAGCAAGACAGGGGGTAAGGGTGAAGCTTTCTTT. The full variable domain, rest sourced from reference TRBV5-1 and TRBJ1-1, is KAGVTQTPRYLIKTRGQQVTLSCSPISGHRSVSWYQQTPGQGLQFLFEYFSETQRNKGNFPGRFSGRQFSNSRSEMNVSTLELGDSALYLCASSKTGGKGEAFFGQGTRLTVV.

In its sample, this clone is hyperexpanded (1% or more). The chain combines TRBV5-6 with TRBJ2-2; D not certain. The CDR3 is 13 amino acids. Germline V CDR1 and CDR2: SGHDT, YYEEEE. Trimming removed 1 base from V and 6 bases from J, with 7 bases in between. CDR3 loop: CASSLPRSGELFF. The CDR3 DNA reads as TGTGCCAGCAGCTTGCCTCGTTCCGGGGAGCTGTTTTTT. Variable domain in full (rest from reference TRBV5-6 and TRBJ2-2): DAGVTQSPTHLIKTRGQQVTLRCSPKSGHDTVSWYQQALGQGPQFIFQYYEEEERQRGNFPDRFSGHQFPNYSSELNVNALLLGDSALYLCASSLPRSGELFFGEGSRLTVL.

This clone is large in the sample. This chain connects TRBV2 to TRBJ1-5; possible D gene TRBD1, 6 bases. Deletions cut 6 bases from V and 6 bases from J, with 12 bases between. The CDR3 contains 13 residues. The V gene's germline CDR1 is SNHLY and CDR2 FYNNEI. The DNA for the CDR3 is TGTGCCAGCAGCCTTGGGGGGCGTCAGCCCCAGCATTTT. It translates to CASSLGGRQPQHF. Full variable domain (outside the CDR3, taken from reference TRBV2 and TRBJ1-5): EPEVTQTPSHQVTQMGQEVILRCVPISNHLYFYWYRQILGQKVEFLVSFYNNEISEKSEIFDDQFSVERPDGSNFTLKIRSTKLEDSAMYFCASSLGGRQPQHFGDGTRLSIL.

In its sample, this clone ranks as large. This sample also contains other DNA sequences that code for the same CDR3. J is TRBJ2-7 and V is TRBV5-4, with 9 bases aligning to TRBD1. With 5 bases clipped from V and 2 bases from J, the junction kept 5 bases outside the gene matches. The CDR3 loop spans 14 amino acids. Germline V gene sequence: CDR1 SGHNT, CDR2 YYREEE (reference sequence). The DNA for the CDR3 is TGTGCCAGCAGTTTCGGGGACAGGGCCTACGAGCAGTACTTC. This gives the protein CASSFGDRAYEQYF.

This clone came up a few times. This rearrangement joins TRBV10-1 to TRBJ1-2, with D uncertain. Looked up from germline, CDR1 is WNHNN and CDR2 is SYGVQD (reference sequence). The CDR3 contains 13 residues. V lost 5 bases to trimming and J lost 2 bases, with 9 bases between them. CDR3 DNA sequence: TGCGCCAGCAGTACAAGCAGAAACTATGGCTACACCTTC. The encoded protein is CASSTSRNYGYTF.

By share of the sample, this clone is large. CDR3 sequence (DNA): TGTGCCAGCAGTGATTCTGGACAGGTGAACACTGAAGCTTTCTTT. This codes for CASSDSGQVNTEAFF. The J gene is TRBJ1-1, the V gene TRBV2, with TRBD1 matching 7 bases. Trimming took 3 bases from V and 0 from J; bases not matched to a gene: 4. The CDR3 totals 15 residues. Germline values: CDR1 SNHLY, CDR2 FYNNEI.

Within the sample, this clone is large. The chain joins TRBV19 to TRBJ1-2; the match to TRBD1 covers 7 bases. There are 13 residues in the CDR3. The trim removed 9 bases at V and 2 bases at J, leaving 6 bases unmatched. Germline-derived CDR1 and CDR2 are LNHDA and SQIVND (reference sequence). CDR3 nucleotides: TGTGCCAGCCAAGGGACAGCGAACTATGGCTACACCTTC. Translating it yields CASQGTANYGYTF.

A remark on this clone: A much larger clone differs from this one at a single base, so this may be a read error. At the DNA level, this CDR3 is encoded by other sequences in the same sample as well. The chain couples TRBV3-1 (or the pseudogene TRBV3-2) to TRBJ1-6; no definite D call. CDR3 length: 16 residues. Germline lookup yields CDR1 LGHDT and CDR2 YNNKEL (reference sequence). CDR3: CASSQGAKMGNSPLHF. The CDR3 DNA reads TGTGCCAGCAGCCAAGGGGCCAAGATGGGAAATTCGCCCCTCCACTTT.